These 11 T cell receptor beta chains came from one sample sequenced in a study of PD-1 blockade in classical Hodgkin lymphoma. Sequenced by immunoSEQ multiplex PCR; TCRdb stores in-frame clones only, minus some. The sample includes 30,000 to 35,000 clones, around 80% of them seen just once. Time point reported: cycle 4 day 1 (C4D1), after five to seven weeks of nivolumab. No patient escaped relapse after autologous stem cell transplantation, and brentuximab vedotin exposure varied. Thawed PBMCs yielded CD4+ T cells through magnetic negative selection. Specimen: CD4+ T cells from blood, collected before the fourth cycle of nivolumab. Receptors were obtained from a human donor with classical Hodgkin lymphoma.

The chain recombines TRBV4-3 with TRBJ1-2; weak D call: TRBD1 (6 bases). The CDR3 runs to 16 residues. Germline CDR1 and CDR2: LGHNA and YSLEER. The V and J ends lost 4 bases and 9 bases respectively, with 24 bases between them. CDR3 sequence reads: CASSPQGWGASMSYTF. DNA for the CDR3: TGCGCCAGCAGCCCGCAGGGTTGGGGGGCTTCCATGAGCTACACCTTC.

This clone was observed a handful of times. The chain carries TRBV4-1 and TRBJ1-5; D remains ambiguous. The CDR3 runs to 14 residues. The germline V gene has CDR1 MGHRA and CDR2 YSYEKL. Deletions cut 3 bases from V and 0 bases from J, with 6 bases between. CDR3 sequence reads: CASSQDFSNQPQHF. In nucleotides, the CDR3 is TGCGCCAGCAGCCAGGACTTTAGCAATCAGCCCCAGCATTTT.

V is TRBV7-2 and J is TRBJ2-2; possible D gene TRBD1, 7 bases. The ends were cut back, 5 bases at V and 7 bases at J, with 11 bases in the middle. Germline CDR1 reads SGHTA; CDR2 reads FQGNSA. This CDR3 has 13 residues. The CDR3 sequence is CASSPRGVGELFF. CDR3 DNA sequence: TGTGCCAGCAGCCCCAGGGGGGTCGGGGAGCTGTTTTTT. Variable domain in full (rest from reference TRBV7-2 and TRBJ2-2): GAGVSQSPSNKVTEKGKDVELRCDPISGHTALYWYRQSLGQGLEFLIYFQGNSAPDKSGLPSDRFSAERTGGSVSTLTIQRTQQEDSAVYLCASSPRGVGELFFGEGSRLTVL.

V gene TRBV18 combines with J gene TRBJ1-1; 7 bases line up with TRBD1. Germline lookup yields CDR1 KGHSH and CDR2 LQKENI. Germline trimming cut 3 bases from V and 2 bases from J; bases unmatched to any gene: 6. This CDR3 spans 15 amino acids. The CDR3 reads CASSPRQGFNTEAFF. CDR3 nucleotides: TGTGCCAGCTCACCGCGACAGGGATTTAACACTGAAGCTTTCTTT.

This clone came up once. The chain has TRBV30 and TRBJ2-7; 10 positions match TRBD1. The J segment lost 7 bases and the V segment lost 0 bases, leaving 6 bases of the junction unmatched. The germline gives CDR1 GTSNPN, CDR2 SVGIG (reference sequence). This CDR3 has 14 residues. CDR3 DNA: TGTGCCTGGAGTGTAGAGGACAGGGGGAGAGAGCAGTACTTC. Translating it yields CAWSVEDRGREQYF.

This rearrangement joins TRBV28 to TRBJ1-5, with D uncertain. The V gene lost 3 bases and the J gene lost 2 bases, with 14 bases spanning the gap. Germline CDR1 is MDHEN and CDR2 is SYDVKM. The CDR3 sequence is 16 residues long. For the CDR3, the DNA is TGTGCCAGCAGTTTCGAAGCTTCACTGGGCAATCAGCCCCAGCATTTT. This gives the protein CASSFEASLGNQPQHF.

The J gene is TRBJ2-1, the V gene TRBV5-6; 14 bases map to TRBD2. This CDR3 contains 17 residues. Trimming cost V 4 bases and J 6 bases; bases outside gene matches: 9. The germline V gene encodes CDR1 SGHDT and CDR2 YYEEEE. The CDR3 DNA is TGTGCCAGCAGCCCCATGGGACTAGCGGGAGACCTCAATGAGCAGTTCTTC. This codes for CASSPMGLAGDLNEQFF.

The chain combines TRBV4-1 with TRBJ2-7; perhaps TRBD1 as D (6 bases). The V gene lost 0 bases and the J gene lost 5 bases, with 17 bases spanning the gap. This CDR3 spans 16 amino acids. Germline V gives CDR1 MGHRA, CDR2 YSYEKL. CDR3: CASSQDDWVRGNEQYF. The CDR3 DNA follows: TGCGCCAGCAGCCAAGATGATTGGGTCAGGGGAAACGAGCAGTACTTC.

The gene calls are TRBV2 and TRBJ1-5; D is ambiguous. The CDR3 is 15 residues long. The germline V gene encodes CDR1 SNHLY and CDR2 FYNNEI. With 4 bases removed from V and 6 bases from J, the gap between germline ends came to 16 bases. The CDR3 spells CASSATGTELQPQHF. CDR3 in DNA: TGTGCCAGCAGTGCCACCGGAACAGAGCTTCAGCCCCAGCATTTT.

The rearrangement joins TRBV7-9 to TRBJ2-2; tentative D call: TRBD2 (5 bases). CDR1 is SEHNR and CDR2 is FQNEAQ in the germline V gene (reference sequence). The CDR3 is 14 residues long. Trimming cost V 2 bases and J 8 bases, with 12 bases left between them. The CDR3 DNA is TGTGCCAGCAGCTTAAGGCGGGCCTCGGGGGAGCTGTTTTTT. Amino acid sequence: CASSLRRASGELFF. Full variable domain (remainder filled in from reference TRBV7-9 and TRBJ2-2): DTGVSQNPRHKITKRGQNVTFRCDPISEHNRLYWYRQTLGQGPEFLTYFQNEAQLEKSRLLSDRFSAERPKGSFSTLEIQRTEQGDSAMYLCASSLRRASGELFFGEGSRLTVL.

The chain combines TRBV30 with TRBJ2-2; D tentatively reads TRBD1 or TRBD2 (9 bases each). Trimming cost V 2 bases and J 7 bases, with 32 bases left between them. Germline V CDR1 and CDR2: GTSNPN, SVGIG (reference sequence). The CDR3 runs 20 residues. CDR3 nucleotide sequence: TGTGCCTGGAGTCCCACTAGGACAGGGGTGGCGGGGGGGCCTAGCGGGGAGCTGTTTTTT. Its translation: CAWSPTRTGVAGGPSGELFF.